The 15 T cell receptor beta chains below come from one sample, sequenced in a study of blood T cell repertoires in COVID-19. This table comes from immunoSEQ multiplex PCR, and its TCRdb copy is limited to in-frame clones, with some not included. The sample lists fewer than 350,000 clones; 88% were seen once. Sequenced: peripheral blood. The receptors originated from a woman in her thirties with COVID-19, enrolled during active disease.

This chain joins TRBV25-1 and TRBJ1-3; no clear D. Germline assignment: CDR1 MGHDK and CDR2 SYGVNS. Trimming left V 1 base short and J 5 bases short, with 12 bases between. This CDR3 spans 15 amino acids. Written as DNA, the CDR3 is TGTGCCAGCAGTGAATCGAGTTTCGGGAGAAACACCATATATTTT. Translated: CASSESSFGRNTIYF.

The chain is built from TRBV4-3 and TRBJ1-1; TRBD1 matches 9 bases. Germline V gene data show CDR1 as LGHNA and CDR2 as YSLEER. Losses at the gene ends were 5 bases for V and 5 bases for J; bases not matched to a gene: 3. The CDR3 has 13 residues. The CDR3 nucleotides are TGCGCCAGCAGCAACAGGGGGCCGACTGAAGCTTTCTTT. Translating it yields CASSNRGPTEAFF.

The chain has TRBV14 and TRBJ1-1, with D tentatively TRBD1 (5 bases). Germline V CDR1 and CDR2: SGHDN, FVKESK. V was cut by 2 bases and J by 6 bases, with 10 bases left in between. The CDR3 covers 13 residues. The CDR3 coding sequence is TGTGCCAGCAGCCAAATGAAGGGGTCTGAAGCTTTCTTT. Translating it yields CASSQMKGSEAFF.

This rearrangement joins TRBV9 to TRBJ2-1, with 12 bases fitting TRBD2. After removal of 3 bases from V and 5 bases from J, the junction contained 3 bases not matched to a gene. CDR3 length: 15 amino acids. Looked up from germline, CDR1 is SGDLS and CDR2 is YYNGEE. The chain's CDR3 is CASSGTSGGNNEQFF. CDR3 bases: TGTGCCAGCAGCGGAACTAGCGGGGGGAACAATGAGCAGTTCTTC.

J is TRBJ1-1 and V is TRBV6-5; TRBD1 might be the D (5 bases). Trimming removed 6 bases from V and 5 bases from J, with 19 bases in between. Germline lookup yields CDR1 MNHEY and CDR2 SVGAGI. This CDR3 comprises 15 residues. The CDR3 DNA is TGTGCCAGCAGAACGAACACAGGAATTTTTACTGAAGCTTTCTTT. Protein product: CASRTNTGIFTEAFF.

Only a few counts were recorded for this clone. The CDR3, as DNA: TGTGCCAGTAGCACAGGGGGGAGTCTTCCTGAAGCTTTCTTT. Amino acids: CASSTGGSLPEAFF. The rearrangement joins TRBV19 to TRBJ1-1; TRBD1 matches 8 bases. The CDR3 contains 14 residues. Germline V gene lookup returns CDR1 LNHDA and CDR2 SQIVND (reference sequence). Trimming at V came to 6 bases and at J to 6 bases, leaving 9 bases not matched to a gene.

J is TRBJ2-3 and V is TRBV9; the match to TRBD2 covers 11 bases. The CDR3 has 16 amino acids. In germline, CDR1 is SGDLS, CDR2 YYNGEE. The junction had 6 bases not matched to a gene; V was cut back by 2 bases and J by 4 bases. CDR3 protein: CASSVSGGATADTQYF. The CDR3 bases are TGTGCCAGCAGCGTTAGCGGGGGGGCAACCGCAGATACGCAGTATTTT. Drawing the rest from reference TRBV9 and TRBJ2-3, the complete variable domain is DSGVTQTPKHLITATGQRVTLRCSPRSGDLSVYWYQQSLDQGLQFLIQYYNGEERAKGNILERFSAQQFPDLHSELNLSSLELGDSALYFCASSVSGGATADTQYFGPGTRLTVL.

The chain combines TRBV7-6 with TRBJ2-7; the D gene is possibly TRBD2 (5 bases). The CDR3 sequence is 13 residues long. Germline CDR1 and CDR2: SGHVS and FNYEAQ. Trimming shortened V by 6 bases and J by 1 base, and 10 bases separated the two germline ends. The CDR3 spells CASSPPGSYEQYF. The CDR3 DNA follows: TGTGCCAGCAGTCCCCCGGGGTCCTACGAGCAGTACTTC.

The V call is TRBV7-6, the J call TRBJ2-3, with 9 bases fitting TRBD2. V shed 5 bases, J shed 4 bases, and the junction held 13 bases outside the gene matches. This CDR3 is 17 amino acids long. Germline V gene data show CDR1 as SGHVS and CDR2 as FNYEAQ. The CDR3 nucleotides are TGTGCCAGCAGCCGGGTTTCTCGCGGGGGGGCCTCAGATACGCAGTATTTT. Encoded protein: CASSRVSRGGASDTQYF.

The V gene is TRBV4-1, the J gene TRBJ1-5, with D tentatively TRBD1 (6 bases). V was pared by 2 bases and J by 4 bases, with 15 bases between. Germline V CDR1 and CDR2: MGHRA, YSYEKL. CDR3 size: 16 residues. CDR3 in DNA: TGCGCCAGCAGCCAACGTCCAGGGGCCCGTAATCAGCCCCAGCATTTT. As protein: CASSQRPGARNQPQHF.

The chain carries TRBV10-3 and TRBJ2-1; a possible D gene is TRBD1 (5 bases). The V end lost 6 bases, the J end lost 7 bases, and 13 bases lay between the germline ends. CDR3 length equals 13 residues. Germline lookup yields CDR1 ENHRY and CDR2 SYGVKD. The DNA of the CDR3 is TGTGCCATCAGCCAGACAGAGTTAAATGAGCAGTTCTTC. Translated, it gives CAISQTELNEQFF.

The J gene is TRBJ1-3, the V gene TRBV7-9; D uncertain. Trimming removed 1 base at V and 2 bases at J, with 9 bases between. Germline V lookup: CDR1 SEHNR, CDR2 FQNEAQ (reference sequence). The CDR3 is 15 residues long. CDR3 protein: CASSLEREAGNTIYF. The CDR3 DNA sequence: TGTGCCAGCAGCTTAGAGAGGGAGGCTGGAAACACCATATATTTT.

The chain recombines TRBV7-9 with TRBJ1-4; a weak D match, TRBD1 (6 bases). Germline CDR1 is SEHNR and CDR2 is FQNEAQ (reference sequence). Trimming stripped 2 bases from V and 6 bases from J, with 13 bases between. CDR3 length equals 15 residues. The CDR3 protein is CASSLSRTDYEKLFF. The CDR3 bases are TGTGCCAGCAGCTTATCAAGGACAGACTATGAAAAACTGTTTTTT.

For this clone: Other DNA sequences in this specimen translate into the identical CDR3. V gene TRBV28 combines with J gene TRBJ1-3; a possible D gene is TRBD1 (5 bases). Germline CDR1 reads MDHEN; CDR2 reads SYDVKM. The CDR3 consists of 15 residues. V gave up 3 bases and J gave up 2 bases, with 11 bases separating them. CDR3 bases: TGTGCCAGCAGTTTTGGGGGGTCAGCTGGAAACACCATATATTTT. This translates into CASSFGGSAGNTIYF.

The chain links TRBV3-1 (or the pseudogene TRBV3-2) to TRBJ2-3, with 10 bases fitting TRBD2. The junction had 4 bases not matched to a gene; V was cut back by 1 base and J by 3 bases. The CDR3 is 16 amino acids. Germline V gives CDR1 LGHDT, CDR2 YNNKEL (reference sequence). The CDR3 loop is CASSQGLAGATDTQYF. As DNA, the CDR3 is TGTGCCAGCAGCCAAGGGCTAGCGGGGGCGACAGATACGCAGTATTTT.